The next 7 T cell receptor beta chains were all read from a single sample in a study of blood T cell repertoires in COVID-19. Repertoires were generated with immunoSEQ multiplex PCR, while TCRdb's copy carries only in-frame clones and drops some. This sample has roughly 100,000 clones, with roughly 87% found just once. Source material: peripheral blood. The receptors shown here come from a human donor in a cohort sampled during active COVID-19.

This sequence joins TRBV7-2 and TRBJ2-7, with a weak D call TRBD2 (5 bases). Germline loops: CDR1 SGHTA, CDR2 FQGNSA. The CDR3 sequence is 13 residues long. With 2 bases removed from V and 3 bases from J, the gap between germline ends came to 8 bases. The chain's CDR3 is CASSLRGNYEQYF. The DNA for the CDR3 is TGTGCCAGCAGCTTACGGGGAAACTACGAGCAGTACTTC.

This clone was picked up a small number of times. The chain carries TRBV28 and TRBJ1-5, with D perhaps TRBD1 (5 bases). This CDR3 has 14 residues. Trimming took off 7 bases at V and 2 bases at J, with 12 bases between the two ends. Germline V gene sequence: CDR1 MDHEN, CDR2 SYDVKM. DNA for the CDR3: TGTGCCAGCAACAAGCGGGGGGGCAATCAGCCCCAGCATTTT. It is translated as CASNKRGGNQPQHF.

The chain recombines TRBV28 with TRBJ1-6, with D perhaps matching TRBD1 (6 bases). The CDR3 is made up of 15 amino acids. The germline V gene encodes CDR1 MDHEN and CDR2 SYDVKM. V dropped 7 bases and J dropped 7 bases, with 17 bases sitting between them. The CDR3 spells CASTQTGYGNSPLHF. CDR3 DNA: TGTGCCAGCACCCAAACAGGGTACGGGAATTCACCCCTCCACTTT.

The CDR3: CASSARQGSSGNTIYF. The CDR3 DNA reads TGTGCCAGCAGCGCCCGACAGGGTTCGAGTGGAAACACCATATATTTT. The chain is built from TRBV9 and TRBJ1-3, with TRBD1 matching over 7 bases. Germline CDR1 SGDLS, CDR2 YYNGEE. Trimming took 3 bases from V and 3 from J; bases not matched to a gene: 9. The length of the CDR3 is 16 residues.

The chain combines TRBV3-1 (or the pseudogene TRBV3-2) with TRBJ1-5; D unresolved. In germline, CDR1 is LGHDT, CDR2 YNNKEL (reference sequence). V was clipped by 2 bases and J by 6 bases, with 11 bases between them. This CDR3 has 14 residues. The CDR3 is CASSQSGVGQPQHF. The CDR3 DNA follows: TGTGCCAGCAGCCAATCAGGTGTGGGTCAGCCCCAGCATTTT.

This sequence joins TRBV21-1 and TRBJ2-6; the table's D gene call, TRBD1, was not cross checked with the DNA. TRBV21-1 is a pseudogene locus. The CDR3 has 17 residues. CDR3 sequence reads: CASSTNHTHSGANVLTF. The CDR3 bases are TGTGCCAGCAGCACAAACCACACCCACTCTGGGGCCAACGTCCTGACTTTC.

The chain is built from TRBV7-2 and TRBJ2-3; D may be TRBD2 (5 bases). This CDR3 comprises 15 residues. V was cut by 4 bases and J by 0 bases, with 11 bases left in between. Germline V CDR1 and CDR2: SGHTA, FQGNSA. CDR3 coding DNA: TGTGCCAGCAGCTCCCGGCGGGCCAGCACAGATACGCAGTATTTT. Protein: CASSSRRASTDTQYF.